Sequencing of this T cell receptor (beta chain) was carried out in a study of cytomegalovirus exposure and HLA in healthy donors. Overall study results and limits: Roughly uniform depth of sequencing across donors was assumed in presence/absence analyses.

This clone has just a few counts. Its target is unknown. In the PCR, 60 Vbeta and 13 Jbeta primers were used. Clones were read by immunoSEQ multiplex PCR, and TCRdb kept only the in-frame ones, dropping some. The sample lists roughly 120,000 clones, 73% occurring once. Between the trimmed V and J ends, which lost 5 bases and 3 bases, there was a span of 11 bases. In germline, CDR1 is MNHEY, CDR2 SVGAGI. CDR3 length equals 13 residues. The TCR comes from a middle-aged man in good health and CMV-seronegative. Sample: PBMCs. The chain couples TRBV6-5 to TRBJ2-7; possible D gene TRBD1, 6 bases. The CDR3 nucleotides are TGTGCCAGCAGTCCAACAGGGTTCTACGAGCAGTACTTC. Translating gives CASSPTGFYEQYF.